This TCR beta chain originates from a study of beta chain features in type 1 diabetes. The sample holds a few counts of this clone. Its antigen is unknown. The germline V gene has CDR1 LNHNV and CDR2 YYDKDF (reference sequence). V gave up 5 bases and J gave up 0 bases, with 9 bases separating them. The CDR3 runs to 14 residues. Researchers reported sorting CD4+ naive, central memory, regulatory and stem cell-like memory cells via CD45RO/CCR7/CD25/CD127/CD95/CD27. The isolated RNA, all of it, was reverse transcribed, so expressed TCRB transcripts were what got sequenced. TCRdb's table, derived via immunoSEQ multiplex PCR, lists solely in-frame clones and lacks some. The repertoire holds some 500,000 clones, with approximately 10% as singletons. Study findings and constraints: Possible PCR preference for shorter templates applied equally to patients and controls. Within the patient group, naive, central memory and Treg TCRB repertoires appeared more similar to each other than within healthy donors. Among all four CD4+ subsets, Type 1 diabetes patients had TCRB CDR3s that were moderately but significantly shorter.

The sequenced material came from naive CD4+ T cells from blood. The genes are TRBV15 and TRBJ2-3; D unresolved. The sequence was obtained from a woman under 30 in good health. CDR3 sequence: CATSRRFSTDTQYF. CDR3 in DNA: TGTGCCACCAGCCGGCGATTTAGCACAGATACGCAGTATTTT.